The clone carrying this T cell receptor beta chain appeared once. Its specificity is not known. This entry belongs to a study of T cell responses to AZD1222 COVID-19 vaccine. About the research overall: Both about-4-week and about-12-week second-dose recipients were combined. Study-wide findings and caveats: The sample set comprised mostly white British donors with more females, and clonal diversity was possibly underestimated.

CDR3 length equals 15 residues. Germline loops: CDR1 SGDLS, CDR2 YYNGEE. The V segment lost 2 bases and the J segment 2 bases; nucleotides outside the gene matches: 3. Generated by immunoSEQ multiplex PCR, the TCRdb table keeps only in-frame clones and is missing some. The sample carries about 120,000 clones, about 90% recorded once. The TCR originated in an adult in good health. The chain links TRBV9 to TRBJ2-3, with TRBD1 identical over 9 bases. The starting material was peripheral blood, obtained on day 0 of AZD1222 vaccination. The CDR3 spells CASSVWTGDTDTQYF. The CDR3 DNA follows: TGTGCCAGCAGCGTTTGGACAGGGGACACAGATACGCAGTATTTT.